One and the same sample provided the 17 T cell receptor beta chains below, sequenced in a study of blood T cell repertoires in COVID-19. Here immunoSEQ multiplex PCR was the method, and the copy in TCRdb shows in-frame clones only, minus some. Of over 85,000 clones detected, 86% appear once; the ten largest clones hold about 7.2%. The sequenced sample was peripheral blood. The receptors shown here come from a man in his sixties with acute or convalescent COVID-19.

The chain recombines TRBV27 with TRBJ1-6; 7 bases are a match to TRBD1. This CDR3 comprises 15 residues. The germline CDR1 and CDR2 sequences are MNHEY and SMNVEV (reference sequence). V was clipped by 5 bases and J by 6 bases; unmatched bases: 7. CDR3 sequence reads: CASSARQGGNSPLHF. CDR3 DNA sequence: TGTGCCAGCAGTGCAAGACAGGGAGGTAATTCACCCCTCCACTTT.

J is TRBJ1-5 and V is TRBV3-1 (or the pseudogene TRBV3-2); D not resolved. This CDR3 has 14 residues. Looked up from germline, CDR1 is LGHDT and CDR2 is YNNKEL (reference sequence). The V end lost 0 bases, the J end lost 10 bases, and 13 bases lay between the germline ends. The CDR3 coding sequence is TGTGCCAGCAGCCAAGATCTCGGTACGGTACCCCAGCATTTT. This translates into CASSQDLGTVPQHF.

This chain joins TRBV7-2 and TRBJ1-1; maybe TRBD1 (5 bases). V shed 5 bases and J shed 1 base, with 11 bases lying between them. The CDR3 totals 14 residues. In germline, CDR1 is SGHTA, CDR2 FQGNSA. CDR3 bases: TGTGCCAGCAGCAGACAGCCGGAGAACACTGAAGCTTTCTTT. It specifies CASSRQPENTEAFF.

This clone was picked up one time. DNA of the CDR3: TGTGCCAGCAGTCGCGCTGGGGTGTCGGGGTATAGCAATCAGCCCCAGCATTTT. Its protein product is CASSRAGVSGYSNQPQHF. The chain employs TRBV6-6 and TRBJ1-5; D is uncertain. CDR3 length: 18 residues. CDR1 is MNHNY and CDR2 is SVGAGI in the germline V gene (reference sequence). V lost 5 bases and J 0 bases, leaving 20 bases between the germline ends.

The V and J genes are TRBV7-3 and TRBJ2-3; a possible D gene is TRBD2 (5 bases). V was cut by 5 bases and J by 1 base, with 10 bases left in between. The CDR3 is 14 residues long. Germline CDR1 is SGHTA and CDR2 is FQGTGA. The CDR3 DNA is TGTGCCAGCAGCCTAGGACTCGGCACAGATACGCAGTATTTT. Residues: CASSLGLGTDTQYF.

The chain recombines TRBV6-2 or TRBV6-3 with TRBJ2-5, with TRBD1 as a possible D gene (5 bases). Germline CDR1 MNHEY, CDR2 SVGEGT. The ends were cut back, 6 bases at V and 5 bases at J, with 16 bases in the middle. CDR3 size: 14 residues. The CDR3 here is CASSSIGVWETQYF. The DNA for the CDR3 is TGTGCCAGCAGCTCCATAGGGGTATGGGAGACCCAGTACTTC.

This clone has just one count. The rearrangement joins TRBV5-1 to TRBJ1-6; no definite D call. Looked up from germline, CDR1 is SGHRS and CDR2 is YFSETQ. Trimming took off 4 bases at V and 5 bases at J, with 4 bases between the two ends. The CDR3 is 12 residues long. CDR3 in DNA: TGCGCCAGCAGCCCCGATAATTCACCCCTCCACTTT. This translates into CASSPDNSPLHF.

The gene calls are TRBV12-3 or TRBV12-4 and TRBJ1-2; D is unresolved. V was trimmed by 1 base and J by 8 bases, leaving 11 bases between them. The CDR3 is 13 amino acids. The CDR3 is CASSLEILRGYTF. DNA for the CDR3: TGTGCCAGCAGTTTAGAGATTCTCCGGGGCTACACCTTC.

The chain joins TRBV7-2 to TRBJ1-2, with TRBD1 as a possible D gene (6 bases). The CDR3 has 14 amino acids. V lost 3 bases, J lost 6 bases, and 14 bases lay in between. Germline-derived CDR1 and CDR2 are SGHTA and FQGNSA. The CDR3 loop is CASSFNRQGNGYTF. As DNA, the CDR3 is TGTGCCAGCAGCTTCAATCGGCAGGGGAATGGCTACACCTTC.

J is TRBJ2-3 and V is TRBV5-5; 11 nucleotides agree with TRBD1. The CDR3 is 17 residues long. Germline loops: CDR1 SGHKS, CDR2 YYEKEE (reference sequence). V shed 4 bases and J 1 base; nucleotides not matched to a gene: 8. The CDR3: CASSITGTGGGTDTQYF. In nucleotides, the CDR3 is TGTGCCAGCAGCATAACCGGGACAGGGGGAGGCACAGATACGCAGTATTTT.

This chain uses TRBV3-1 (or the pseudogene TRBV3-2) with TRBJ2-1, with 12 bases identical to TRBD2. This CDR3 contains 15 residues. After removal of 4 bases from V and 6 bases from J, the junction contained 4 bases not matched to a gene. Per germline, CDR1 LGHDT and CDR2 YNNKEL (reference sequence). The CDR3 DNA is TGTGCCAGCAGCCCGGGACTAGCGGGTACCAATGAGCAGTTCTTC. Translation: CASSPGLAGTNEQFF.

The V gene is TRBV18, the J gene TRBJ2-5, with 7 bases aligning to TRBD1. After removal of 6 bases from V and 4 bases from J, the junction contained 14 bases not matched to a gene. The V gene's germline CDR1 is KGHSH and CDR2 LQKENI. The CDR3 has 16 residues. This CDR3 reads CASSPSQTGTSETQYF. The CDR3 DNA reads TGTGCCAGCTCCCCGTCACAGACAGGGACCTCAGAGACCCAGTACTTC.

The chain couples TRBV5-6 to TRBJ2-7; the D gene is possibly TRBD2 (6 bases). With 3 bases removed from V and 2 bases from J, the gap between germline ends came to 15 bases. The CDR3 loop spans 15 amino acids. Looked up from germline, CDR1 is SGHDT and CDR2 is YYEEEE. CDR3 protein: CASSSPGTATYEQYF. CDR3 coding DNA: TGTGCCAGCAGCTCCCCCGGGACTGCCACCTACGAGCAGTACTTC.

This chain uses TRBV29-1 with TRBJ2-1; 8 bases map to TRBD2. The V and J ends lost 6 bases and 9 bases, in that order; junction bases with no gene match: 16. The CDR3 length is 15 residues. Germline V gives CDR1 SQVTM, CDR2 ANQGSEA. CDR3 DNA: TGCAGCGTAGCCCTTACTAGCGGCGCCGCGGGTGAGCAGTTCTTC. Its translation is CSVALTSGAAGEQFF.

The V gene is TRBV6-5, the J gene TRBJ1-4, with unresolved D. V gave up 0 bases and J gave up 7 bases, with 12 bases separating them. Per the germline V gene, CDR1 is MNHEY and CDR2 is SVGAGI. The CDR3 has 15 residues. Here the CDR3 reads CASSYSNGRGEKLFF. In DNA form, the CDR3 reads TGTGCCAGCAGTTACTCGAACGGGCGGGGTGAAAAACTGTTTTTT.

V usage is TRBV12-5 and J usage is TRBJ2-7, with D tentatively TRBD2 (6 bases). Trimming removed 0 bases from V and 5 bases from J, with 11 bases in between. Germline V gene data show CDR1 as LGHNT and CDR2 as FRNRAP. The CDR3 has 14 amino acids. The CDR3 DNA reads TGTGCTAGTGGTTTGGTACATCCTAGCGACGAGCAGTACTTC. Encoded protein: CASGLVHPSDEQYF.

V usage is TRBV11-2 and J usage is TRBJ2-7; 10 nucleotides align to TRBD1. In germline, CDR1 is SGHAT, CDR2 FQNNGV. This CDR3 comprises 14 residues. V was clipped by 1 base and J by 5 bases; unmatched bases: 2. The DNA of the CDR3 is TGTGCCAGCAGCTTAGGGGACAGGGGCCACGAGCAGTACTTC. Its protein product is CASSLGDRGHEQYF.